Listed here are 22 T cell receptor beta chains from one sample, sequenced in a study of cytomegalovirus exposure and HLA in healthy donors. The PCR contained 60 Vbeta and 13 Jbeta primers. Sequenced by immunoSEQ multiplex PCR; TCRdb stores in-frame clones only, minus some. The top ten hold about 6.9% of the sample, which has 70,000 to 100,000 clones, around two thirds seen once. Sequences were obtained from PBMCs. The receptors derive from a woman in her forties or fifties in good health and CMV-seropositive.

The chain has TRBV19 and TRBJ1-1, with 9 bases aligning to TRBD1. Germline lookup yields CDR1 LNHDA and CDR2 SQIVND (reference sequence). The CDR3 totals 11 residues. V lost 9 bases and J lost 11; bases outside the gene matches: 7. The DNA for the CDR3 is TGTGCCAGCACCGGGACAGGGATGGCTTTCTTT. It translates to CASTGTGMAFF.

This clone was detected only a few times. This chain uses TRBV9 with TRBJ1-2, with 9 bases that match TRBD1. The V and J ends lost 3 bases and 4 bases, in that order; junction bases with no gene match: 10. The germline gives CDR1 SGDLS, CDR2 YYNGEE. The CDR3 extends over 16 amino acids. Here the CDR3 reads CASSAHKTGGAYGYTF. CDR3 in DNA: TGTGCCAGCAGCGCACACAAGACAGGGGGAGCCTATGGCTACACCTTC.

The gene calls are TRBV27 and TRBJ1-4; 9 bases are a match to TRBD1. J lost 4 bases, V lost 2 bases, and 11 bases had no gene match. Germline-derived CDR1 and CDR2 are MNHEY and SMNVEV (reference sequence). The CDR3 contains 18 residues. Here the CDR3 DNA reads TGTGCCAGCAGTTTACAGGGACAGGGCCTAGGGATTAATGAAAAACTGTTTTTT. Protein sequence: CASSLQGQGLGINEKLFF.

Concerning this clone itself: The sample holds other DNA sequences that translate to the same CDR3. V and J are TRBV19 and TRBJ1-5; D is uncertain. This CDR3 is 15 amino acids long. Trimming left V 1 base short and J 5 bases short, with 12 bases between. The germline gives CDR1 LNHDA, CDR2 SQIVND (reference sequence). As DNA, the CDR3 is TGTGCCAGTAGTATAGGAGGGCTCTCTGATCAGCCCCAGCATTTT. It codes for CASSIGGLSDQPQHF.

This chain joins TRBV4-1 and TRBJ1-4, with D possibly matching TRBD1 (5 bases). The V end was cut by 6 bases, the J end by 7 bases, with 15 bases between. Germline assignment: CDR1 MGHRA and CDR2 YSYEKL. The CDR3 has 14 residues. Written as DNA, the CDR3 is TGCGCCAGCAGATCGGCGGAGGGGATTGAAAAACTGTTTTTT. Translation gives CASRSAEGIEKLFF.

V and J are TRBV9 and TRBJ2-1; maybe TRBD2 (5 bases). This CDR3 spans 15 amino acids. V lost 6 bases, J lost 0 bases, and 13 bases lay in between. Germline V lookup: CDR1 SGDLS, CDR2 YYNGEE. The CDR3 coding sequence is TGTGCCAGCACCGTCGGAGGTTCCTCCTACAATGAGCAGTTCTTC. The encoded protein is CASTVGGSSYNEQFF.

The chain couples TRBV6-6 to TRBJ1-3, with unresolved D. This CDR3 is built from 14 residues. Per germline, CDR1 MNHNY and CDR2 SVGAGI (reference sequence). The V end lost 0 bases, the J end lost 4 bases, and 7 bases lay between the germline ends. CDR3 residues: CASSYSNTGNTIYF. The CDR3 DNA reads as TGTGCCAGCAGTTACTCGAACACAGGAAACACCATATATTTT.

The rearrangement joins TRBV9 to TRBJ2-2, with a weak D call TRBD1 (5 bases). The V gene lost 4 bases and the J gene lost 0 bases, with 13 bases spanning the gap. Per germline, CDR1 SGDLS and CDR2 YYNGEE. The CDR3 sequence is 16 residues long. CDR3 sequence: CASSPGQGANTGELFF. Written as DNA, the CDR3 is TGTGCCAGCAGCCCCGGGCAGGGCGCGAACACCGGGGAGCTGTTTTTT.

There are a few counts of this clone. The CDR3 bases are TGTGCCAGCAGCGCTAATAACGATGAGCAGTTCTTC. Residues: CASSANNDEQFF. The gene calls are TRBV9 and TRBJ2-1; D is ambiguous. CDR3 length: 12 residues. The V end was cut by 3 bases, the J end by 8 bases, with 9 bases between. CDR1 is SGDLS and CDR2 is YYNGEE in the germline V gene. Complete variable domain (other parts from reference TRBV9 and TRBJ2-1): DSGVTQTPKHLITATGQRVTLRCSPRSGDLSVYWYQQSLDQGLQFLIQYYNGEERAKGNILERFSAQQFPDLHSELNLSSLELGDSALYFCASSANNDEQFFGPGTRLTVL.

The chain links TRBV4-1 to TRBJ2-4, with TRBD1 identical over 11 bases. V lost 1 base, J lost 10 bases, and 12 bases stayed unmatched. Germline V gives CDR1 MGHRA, CDR2 YSYEKL. The CDR3 loop spans 17 amino acids. The CDR3 nucleotides read TGCGCCAGCAGCCAAGTCCTCACCCGGGACAGGGGGGATATTCAGTACTTC. This sequence encodes CASSQVLTRDRGDIQYF.

This clone has more than one count but fewer than ten. A junction end diverges from the germline sequence, so it may reflect a read error. The chain carries TRBV11-2 and TRBJ1-1; TRBD1 might be the D (6 bases). In germline, CDR1 is SGHAT, CDR2 FQNNGV. This CDR3 region has 15 residues. The CDR3 coding sequence is TGTGCCAGCAGCGTAGAACAGGGAATCCAAACTGAAGCTTTCTTT. Encoded protein: CASSVEQGIQTEAFF.

This chain connects TRBV2 to TRBJ2-7; 9 bases are a match to TRBD1. The germline CDR1 and CDR2 sequences are SNHLY and FYNNEI. The J segment lost 1 base and the V segment lost 6 bases, leaving 13 bases of the junction unmatched. The CDR3 sequence is 17 residues long. Here the CDR3 reads CASRENMDRGESYEQYF. CDR3 coding DNA: TGTGCCAGCAGGGAAAACATGGACAGGGGTGAATCCTACGAGCAGTACTTC.

This chain uses TRBV6-5 with TRBJ1-1; D may be TRBD1 (6 bases). The CDR3 sequence is 13 residues long. Trimming removed 5 bases at V and 5 bases at J, with 12 bases between. Germline CDR1 is MNHEY and CDR2 is SVGAGI. The CDR3 DNA reads TGTGCCAGCAGTCCGCCGAGGGGGACTGAAGCTTTCTTT. Translated: CASSPPRGTEAFF.

The V call is TRBV2, the J call TRBJ2-2; 8 bases match TRBD2. After removal of 7 bases from V and 7 bases from J, the junction contained 8 bases not matched to a gene. The CDR3 has 14 amino acids. The germline V gene encodes CDR1 SNHLY and CDR2 FYNNEI. The CDR3 bases are TGTGCCAGCAAAGGCGGGGGGCCTAACGGGGAGCTGTTTTTT. This translates into CASKGGGPNGELFF.

J is TRBJ1-1 and V is TRBV7-9, with 7 nucleotides matching TRBD1. The junction had 4 bases not matched to a gene; V was cut back by 6 bases and J by 3 bases. The CDR3 contains 13 residues. Germline CDR1 and CDR2: SEHNR and FQNEAQ (reference sequence). In DNA form, the CDR3 reads TGTGCCAGCAGTCCCCAGGGGGACACTGAAGCTTTCTTT. Its protein is CASSPQGDTEAFF.

Worth noting for this clone: The sample carries other DNA sequences with the same CDR3. The gene calls are TRBV7-9 and TRBJ2-5; D unresolved. The V end lost 5 bases, the J end lost 2 bases, and 3 bases lay between the germline ends. The V gene's germline CDR1 is SEHNR and CDR2 FQNEAQ (reference sequence). This CDR3 is built from 11 residues. CDR3 DNA sequence: TGTGCCAGCAGCCTTCAAGAGACCCAGTACTTC. This encodes CASSLQETQYF.

The chain has TRBV6-5 and TRBJ2-2; 9 bases map to TRBD1. In germline, CDR1 is MNHEY, CDR2 SVGAGI. The V and J ends lost 5 bases and 7 bases, in that order; junction bases with no gene match: 5. There are 14 residues in the CDR3. Here the CDR3 reads CASSGDREDGELFF. In DNA, the CDR3 is TGTGCCAGCAGTGGGGACAGGGAGGACGGGGAGCTGTTTTTT.

This chain uses TRBV18 with TRBJ2-5; 10 nucleotides line up with TRBD1. From germline, CDR1 is KGHSH and CDR2 LQKENI. V lost 8 bases, J lost 5 bases, and 11 bases stayed unmatched. The CDR3 has 15 amino acids. This CDR3 reads CASRKGTGEEETQYF. DNA for the CDR3: TGTGCCAGCCGGAAAGGGACAGGGGAAGAGGAGACCCAGTACTTC.

The chain links TRBV7-6 to TRBJ1-5; 8 bases fit TRBD1. The junction had 8 bases not matched to a gene; V was cut back by 5 bases and J by 2 bases. The CDR3 extends over 16 amino acids. In germline, CDR1 is SGHVS, CDR2 FNYEAQ. CDR3 sequence: CASSPEQGGGNQPQHF. The CDR3 region has the DNA TGTGCCAGCAGCCCCGAACAGGGGGGAGGCAATCAGCCCCAGCATTTT.

The genes are TRBV7-6 and TRBJ2-5; 11 nucleotides align to TRBD2. CDR3 length: 20 amino acids. The germline V gene encodes CDR1 SGHVS and CDR2 FNYEAQ. V gave up 2 bases and J gave up 5 bases; unmatched junction bases: 19. The CDR3 region has the DNA TGTGCCAGCAGCTTATGGGGGGGGCTGCTAGCGGGGGGCACCTCGGAGACCCAGTACTTC. Translation: CASSLWGGLLAGGTSETQYF.

This clone was picked up a small number of times. V gene TRBV7-8 combines with J gene TRBJ2-4, with a tentative D call TRBD2 (5 bases). The CDR3 covers 13 residues. V was trimmed by 5 bases and J by 7 bases, leaving 12 bases between them. Germline-derived CDR1 and CDR2 are SGHVS and FQNEAQ. The CDR3 loop is CASSREGANIQYF. DNA of the CDR3: TGTGCCAGCAGCCGAGAGGGAGCGAACATTCAGTACTTC. The full variable domain, in which reference TRBV7-8 and TRBJ2-4 provide the parts outside the CDR3, is GAGVSQSPRYKVAKRGQDVALRCDPISGHVSLFWYQQALGQGPEFLTYFQNEAQLDKSGLPSDRFFAERPEGSVSTLKIQRTQQEDSAVYLCASSREGANIQYFGAGTRLSVL.

The V call is TRBV19, the J call TRBJ2-5; TRBD2 aligns across 11 bases. CDR3 length: 12 residues. Trimming took 8 bases from V and 5 from J; bases not matched to a gene: 1. Germline loops: CDR1 LNHDA, CDR2 SQIVND (reference sequence). The CDR3 loop reads CASRLAGETQYF. CDR3 bases: TGTGCCAGTCGACTAGCGGGGGAGACCCAGTACTTC.